This TCR beta chain was identified during a study of T-cell reconstitution after alpha-beta-depleted transplantation in children (dated by TCRdb to between 2015 and 2016). Regarding the complete study: T-cell immune reconstitution after TCRalphabeta/CD19-depleted allogeneic hematopoietic cell transplantation in children was quantitatively tracked in the study by means of TCR repertoire profiling.

From its cysteine to its phenylalanine, the CDR3 spans 14 amino acids. Only the CDR3 region is kept as DNA, spanning 42 bases read in frame from base 1. A distance of 7 bases separates the germline ends of V and J, which lose 2 bases and 3 bases respectively. Sequences ENHRY (CDR1) and SYGVKD (CDR2) are obtained from the germline V gene. The library was made by PCR. Sequenced using an Illumina HiSeq 2500. TCR libraries were prepared with molecular barcoding, using unique molecular identifiers to normalize TCRbeta repertoire quantification. Starting from the raw public reads, TCRdb applied fastp trimming at Q25, assembled clones with MiXCR and retained in-frame beta chains. A single entry per CDR3 protein holds the most common genes and DNA from its merged rows. Here the sample has approximately 590,000 distinct CDR3 sequences; roughly a tenth occur a single time. About 4.3% of the sample lies in the top ten.

This clonotype was counted a few times. No antigen is known for it. No much larger clonotype is one base removed from it; base qualities were not supplied. The TCR originated in a human donor who donated a stem cell graft to a child with acute myeloid leukemia. The source material was PBMCs from the stem cell graft donor, sampled from the stem cell graft. The V and J genes are TRBV10-3 and TRBJ2-2, with the D gene too uncertain to name. The CDR3 protein sequence reads: CAISENRDTGELFF. The bases read TGTGCCATCAGTGAGAATAGGGACACCGGGGAGCTGTTTTTT.